These T cell receptor beta chains were read from a single sample in a study of cytomegalovirus exposure and HLA in healthy donors. TCRdb keeps only in-frame clones here, not all; method: immunoSEQ multiplex PCR. The sample lists 200,000 to 300,000 clones, about 90% occurring once. Sequencing input: PBMCs. The receptors derive from a woman in her twenties or thirties in good health and CMV-seronegative. CDR3s leave out the opening cysteine and the closing phenylalanine or tryptophan.

v_call: TRBV28
j_call: TRBJ1-2
cdr3_aa: ASSPGGYGYT

v_call: TRBV7-9
j_call: TRBJ2-1
cdr3_aa: ASSLALGANEQF

v_call: TRBV27
j_call: TRBJ2-3
cdr3_aa: ASSRDSISDTQY

v_call: TRBV7-3
j_call: TRBJ2-6
cdr3_aa: ASSLVGNSGANVLT

v_call: TRBV19
j_call: TRBJ2-5
cdr3_aa: ASSAVVGQTQY

v_call: TRBV19
j_call: TRBJ2-7
cdr3_aa: ASSIRTGYYEQY

v_call: TRBV11-2
j_call: TRBJ2-7
cdr3_aa: ASSPTGRTGLAGNEVQY

v_call: TRBV5-1
j_call: TRBJ2-4
cdr3_aa: ASSLASLGQDENIQY

v_call: TRBV2
j_call: TRBJ2-7
cdr3_aa: ASSDRGSRSEQY

v_call: TRBV5-1
j_call: TRBJ2-5
cdr3_aa: ASSPAGTQETQY